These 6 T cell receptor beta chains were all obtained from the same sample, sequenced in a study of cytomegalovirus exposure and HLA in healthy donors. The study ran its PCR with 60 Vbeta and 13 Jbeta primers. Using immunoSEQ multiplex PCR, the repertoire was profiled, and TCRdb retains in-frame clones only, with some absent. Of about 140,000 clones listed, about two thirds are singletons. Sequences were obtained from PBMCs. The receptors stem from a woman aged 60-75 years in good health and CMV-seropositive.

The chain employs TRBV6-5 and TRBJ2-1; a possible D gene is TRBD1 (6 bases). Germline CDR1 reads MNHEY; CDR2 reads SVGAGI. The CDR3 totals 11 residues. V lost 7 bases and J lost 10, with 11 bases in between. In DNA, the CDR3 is TGTGCCAGCATAAGGGGGAACGAGCAGTTCTTC. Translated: CASIRGNEQFF.

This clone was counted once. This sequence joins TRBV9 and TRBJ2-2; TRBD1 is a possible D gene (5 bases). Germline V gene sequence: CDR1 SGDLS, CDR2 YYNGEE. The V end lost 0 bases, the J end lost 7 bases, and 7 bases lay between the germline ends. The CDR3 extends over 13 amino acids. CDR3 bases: TGTGCCAGCAGCGTAGAGGGGATCGGGGAGCTGTTTTTT. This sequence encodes CASSVEGIGELFF.

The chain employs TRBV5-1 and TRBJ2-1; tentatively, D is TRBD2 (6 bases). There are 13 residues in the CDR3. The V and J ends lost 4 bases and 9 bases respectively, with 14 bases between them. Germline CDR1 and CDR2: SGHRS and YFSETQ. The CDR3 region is CASSPGGVAEQFF. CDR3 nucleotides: TGCGCCAGCAGCCCCGGGGGAGTTGCTGAGCAGTTCTTC.

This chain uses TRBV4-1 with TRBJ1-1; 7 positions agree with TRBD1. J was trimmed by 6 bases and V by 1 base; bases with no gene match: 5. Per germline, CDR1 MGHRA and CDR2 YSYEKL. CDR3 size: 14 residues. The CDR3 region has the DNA TGCGCCAGCAGCCAAGTGCCAGGGGGTGCTGAAGCTTTCTTT. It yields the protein CASSQVPGGAEAFF.

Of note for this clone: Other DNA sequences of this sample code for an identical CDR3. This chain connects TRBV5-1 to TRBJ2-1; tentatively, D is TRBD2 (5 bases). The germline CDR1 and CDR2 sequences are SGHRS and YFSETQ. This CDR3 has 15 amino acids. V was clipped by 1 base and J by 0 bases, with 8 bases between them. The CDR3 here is CASSLSGSSYNEQFF. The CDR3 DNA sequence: TGCGCCAGCAGCTTGAGCGGCTCCTCCTACAATGAGCAGTTCTTC.

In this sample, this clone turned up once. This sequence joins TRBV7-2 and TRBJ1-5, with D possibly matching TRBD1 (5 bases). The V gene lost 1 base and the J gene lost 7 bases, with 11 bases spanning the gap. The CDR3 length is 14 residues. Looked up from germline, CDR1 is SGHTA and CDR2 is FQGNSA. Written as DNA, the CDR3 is TGTGCCAGCAGCTTAGGGCGGGGGAAACAGCCCCAGCATTTT. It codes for CASSLGRGKQPQHF.